A selection of T cell receptor beta chains follows, all from one sample in a study of T-cell reconstitution after alpha-beta-depleted transplantation in children. TCRdb re-called the PCR reads through MiXCR, storing one row per CDR3 protein. This table has approximately 1,000,000 distinct CDR3 sequences, about 30% appearing once. This material consisted of PBMCs, mostly from graft donor cells, taken 360 days after TCRalphabeta/CD19-depleted stem cell transplant. The receptors come from a boy in the first two years of life who had a stem cell transplant for SCID, so the T cells may come from the graft donor. Each CDR3 is given with its conserved first and last residue. The order of the fields is CDR3 protein, V gene, J gene.

CASSFYEQFF	TRBV11-3	TRBJ2-1
CASSQKGGEQYF	TRBV4-3	TRBJ2-7
CSAGPMTGPYEQYF	TRBV20-1	TRBJ2-7
CASGRVEQYF	TRBV2	TRBJ2-7
CSVVGLGELFF	TRBV29-1	TRBJ2-2
CATSDITGSGELFF	TRBV24-1	TRBJ2-2
CASSRGTGLQETQYF	TRBV18	TRBJ2-5
CASSPYGPNIYYGYTF	TRBV11-2	TRBJ1-2
CASSEYSGEGTDTQYF	TRBV25-1	TRBJ2-3
CASSLGSGLAKNTGELFF	TRBV5-1	TRBJ2-2
CSVGGPLDTEAFF	TRBV29-1	TRBJ1-1
CASKGAAVMMIGYTF	TRBV6-1	TRBJ1-2
CASSLWRGGTKEKLFF	TRBV27	TRBJ1-4
CASTRRESWGTQYF	TRBV6-2/TRBV6-3	TRBJ2-5
CASSPTGTSRAEQFF	TRBV6-2/TRBV6-3	TRBJ2-1
CSARVLAGFTDTQYF	TRBV20-1	TRBJ2-3
CSVEGGAGNTIYF	TRBV29-1	TRBJ1-3
CASSLAGTGSVDTQYF	TRBV7-2	TRBJ2-3
CASSFANYEQYF	TRBV12-3/TRBV12-4	TRBJ2-7
CAISRVSSYEQYF	TRBV10-3	TRBJ2-7
CASSLAGASGGETQYF	TRBV5-1	TRBJ2-5
CASKTNLSGNTIYF	TRBV12-3/TRBV12-4	TRBJ1-3
CASSLSQGSNEKLFF	TRBV4-1	TRBJ1-4
CASSFPGTGKSGELFF	TRBV5-6	TRBJ2-2
CASSPVPGGYTF	TRBV6-5	TRBJ1-2
CSVEGDLENIQYF	TRBV29-1	TRBJ2-4
CASSIMTATGGELFF	TRBV6-1	TRBJ2-2
CASSETKLAKNIQYF	TRBV9	TRBJ2-4
CASSLSRSQGSKNIQYF	TRBV27	TRBJ2-4
CASTQGLMNTGELFF	TRBV6-1	TRBJ2-2
CASSLVVGENTEAFF	TRBV5-1	TRBJ1-1
CASSLTGGPSTDTQYF	TRBV27	TRBJ2-3
CSVEDPWGPTDTQYF	TRBV29-1	TRBJ2-3
CASSESLDGEKLFF	TRBV25-1	TRBJ1-4
CATSRDSPFNYGYTF	TRBV10-3	TRBJ1-2
CASLVPNTGELFF	TRBV5-1	TRBJ2-2
CASSWATGSNQPQHF	TRBV27	TRBJ1-5
CSASVYFQETQYF	TRBV20-1	TRBJ2-5
CASSLFQSTQYF	TRBV28	TRBJ2-5
CASTKRQAQGDPEAFF	TRBV2	TRBJ1-1
CASSPGLRAYEQYF	TRBV5-6	TRBJ2-7
CASSQGWGGETDSPLHF	TRBV4-1	TRBJ1-6
CSVETGQSNEQYF	TRBV29-1	TRBJ2-7
CASSIHAAGETNTGELFF	TRBV11-2	TRBJ2-2
CAISGPKSGANVLTF	TRBV10-3	TRBJ2-6